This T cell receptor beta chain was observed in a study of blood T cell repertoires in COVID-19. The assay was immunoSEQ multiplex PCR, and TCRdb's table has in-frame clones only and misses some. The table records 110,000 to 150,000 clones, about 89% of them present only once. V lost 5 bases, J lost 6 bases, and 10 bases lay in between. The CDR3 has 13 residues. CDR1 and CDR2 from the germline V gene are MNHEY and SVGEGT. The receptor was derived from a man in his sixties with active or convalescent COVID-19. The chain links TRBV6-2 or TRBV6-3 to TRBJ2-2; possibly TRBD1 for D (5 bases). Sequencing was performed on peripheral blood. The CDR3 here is CASSLSGSGELFF. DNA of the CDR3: TGTGCCAGCAGTCTTTCAGGGTCCGGGGAGCTGTTTTTT.